A selection of T cell receptor beta chains follows, all from one sample in a study of cytomegalovirus exposure and HLA in healthy donors. This table comes from immunoSEQ multiplex PCR, and its TCRdb copy is limited to in-frame clones, with some not included. The data contain 130,000 or so clones, roughly 9.6% of them seen just once; the ten biggest clones take up about 6.7%. Sequencing used PBMCs. These receptors were obtained from a woman aged 35 to 49 in good health and CMV-seropositive. CDR3s include the opening cysteine and the closing phenylalanine or tryptophan. D genes are given only for firm matches. Some rows mark clone size as missing; the rest say once, few, many or name a class of expanded clone.

V	J	D	size	length	CDR3	DNA
TRBV5-1	TRBJ2-7	TRBD1	NA	12	CASSWDRGEQYF	TGCGCCAGCAGCTGGGACAGGGGAGAGCAGTACTTC
TRBV7-2	TRBJ2-7	NA	NA	13	CASSLNRDYEQYF	TGTGCCAGCAGCTTAAACAGGGACTACGAGCAGTACTTC
TRBV5-1	TRBJ2-1	TRBD2	few	15	CASSFGLAGPNEQFF	TGCGCCAGCAGCTTTGGACTAGCGGGGCCGAATGAGCAGTTCTTC
TRBV5-6	TRBJ2-3	TRBD2	NA	16	CASNNDGGANTDTQYF	TGTGCCAGCAACAACGACGGGGGGGCTAACACAGATACGCAGTATTTT
TRBV4-2	TRBJ1-2	TRBD1	few	15	CASSQGTGDTGGYTF	TGTGCCAGCAGCCAAGGGACAGGGGACACGGGAGGCTACACCTTC
TRBV28	TRBJ1-4	TRBD1	NA	14	CASSTGGDNEKLFF	TGTGCCTCCAGCACAGGGGGCGATAATGAAAAACTGTTTTTT
TRBV7-9	TRBJ1-2	NA	few	15	CASSLGGDNNYGYTF	TGTGCCAGCAGCTTAGGCGGGGATAATAACTATGGCTACACCTTC
TRBV19	TRBJ1-5	TRBD1	few	16	CASSPEDRGLGQPQHF	TGTGCCAGTAGTCCCGAGGACAGGGGGCTGGGCCAGCCCCAGCATTTT
TRBV5-1	TRBJ1-1	NA	once	13	CARSSVLNTEAFF	TGCGCCAGAAGCTCGGTCTTGAACACTGAAGCTTTCTTT
TRBV6-6	TRBJ1-4	NA	many	15	CASSYITGLGEKLFF	TGTGCCAGCAGTTACATAACAGGTCTTGGTGAAAAACTGTTTTTT
TRBV5-1	TRBJ1-1	NA	few	13	CASSPNQDTEAFF	TGCGCCAGCAGTCCTAATCAGGACACTGAAGCTTTCTTT
TRBV25-1	TRBJ2-7	TRBD1	NA	15	CASSEVQGELYEQYF	TGTGCCAGCAGTGAAGTCCAGGGGGAACTCTACGAGCAGTACTTC
TRBV19	TRBJ2-7	NA	NA	14	CASSLSQADREQYF	TGTGCCAGTAGTCTAAGCCAGGCAGATCGCGAGCAGTACTTC
TRBV27	TRBJ2-7	TRBD2	NA	14	CASSISGGLYEQYF	TGTGCCAGCAGTATTAGCGGGGGGCTCTACGAGCAGTACTTC
TRBV4-1	TRBJ2-3	TRBD1	few	16	CASSRTGTASTDTQYF	TGCGCCAGCAGCCGAACCGGGACAGCTAGCACAGATACGCAGTATTTT
TRBV7-2	TRBJ2-7	NA	NA	13	CASSFGQSYEQYF	TGTGCCAGCAGCTTTGGACAGTCCTACGAGCAGTACTTC
TRBV7-8	TRBJ2-7	NA	few	14	CASSLAQGDYEQYF	TGTGCCAGCAGCTTAGCCCAGGGCGACTACGAGCAGTACTTC
TRBV4-1	TRBJ2-1	TRBD2	NA	18	CASSQGGPGGGSYNEQFF	TGCGCCAGCAGCCAAGGAGGGCCTGGCGGGGGCTCCTACAATGAGCAGTTCTTC
TRBV19	TRBJ1-1	TRBD1	NA	15	CASRGDRAMNTEAFF	TGTGCCAGTAGGGGGGACAGGGCAATGAACACTGAAGCTTTCTTT
TRBV9	TRBJ1-1	NA	few	12	CASSSQGTEAFF	TGTGCCAGCAGTTCACAGGGAACTGAAGCTTTCTTT
TRBV2	TRBJ2-2	TRBD2	NA	14	CASRPGLATGELFF	TGTGCCAGTAGACCGGGACTAGCCACCGGGGAGCTGTTTTTT
TRBV5-1	TRBJ2-3	TRBD2	few	16	CASSTAAGTSGDTQYF	TGCGCCAGCAGCACCGCCGCCGGGACTAGCGGAGATACGCAGTATTTT
TRBV5-6	TRBJ2-7	NA	NA	15	CASSWPGGGSYEQYF	TGTGCCAGCAGCTGGCCGGGTGGAGGCTCCTACGAGCAGTACTTC
TRBV5-1	TRBJ2-2	TRBD2	NA	16	CASSLVAGANTGELFF	TGCGCCAGCAGCTTGGTAGCGGGAGCGAACACCGGGGAGCTGTTTTTT
TRBV6-1	TRBJ2-7	TRBD1	medium-sized	15	CASSELQGEVYEQYF	TGTGCCAGCAGTGAGCTACAGGGGGAGGTCTACGAGCAGTACTTC
TRBV11-2	TRBJ2-7	NA	NA	14	CASSFGDTSYEQYF	TGTGCCAGCAGCTTTGGGGACACCTCCTACGAGCAGTACTTC
TRBV19	TRBJ2-1	NA	few	15	CASTLDSSSYNEQFF	TGTGCCAGTACCTTGGACAGTAGCTCCTACAATGAGCAGTTCTTC
TRBV18	TRBJ1-2	NA	few	13	CASSPDSLYGYTF	TGTGCCAGCTCACCAGACAGCCTCTATGGCTACACCTTC
TRBV10-3	TRBJ1-1	NA	few	12	CAISESRGEAFF	TGTGCCATCAGTGAGTCTCGGGGTGAAGCTTTCTTT
TRBV29-1	TRBJ1-4	NA	NA	14	CSVEQATTNEKLFF	TGCAGCGTTGAACAAGCAACGACTAATGAAAAACTGTTTTTT
TRBV5-4	TRBJ2-2	TRBD1	NA	16	CASSYPDRENTGELFF	TGTGCCAGCAGCTACCCGGACAGGGAAAACACCGGGGAGCTGTTTTTT
TRBV7-2	TRBJ1-3	NA	NA	16	CASSFLSQGSGNTIYF	TGTGCCAGCAGCTTCCTGTCACAGGGATCCGGAAACACCATATATTTT
TRBV6-6	TRBJ1-1	NA	few	13	CASSRVGGDEAFF	TGTGCCAGCAGTAGGGTGGGGGGTGATGAAGCTTTCTTT
TRBV5-5	TRBJ2-5	TRBD2	few	19	CASSSNQLGTSSLKETQYF	TGTGCCAGCAGCTCGAACCAACTAGGGACTAGCTCGTTAAAAGAGACCCAGTACTTC
TRBV19	TRBJ2-7	TRBD1	few	16	CASSILKGQGADEQYF	TGTGCCAGTAGTATTCTCAAGGGACAGGGGGCCGACGAGCAGTACTTC
TRBV5-1	TRBJ2-7	NA	few	16	CASSLVGGPSSYEQYF	TGCGCCAGCAGCTTGGTTGGGGGCCCGAGCTCCTACGAGCAGTACTTC
TRBV5-1	TRBJ2-1	NA	NA	13	CASNGGVYNEQFF	TGCGCCAGCAACGGCGGGGTCTACAATGAGCAGTTCTTC
TRBV5-1	TRBJ2-2	TRBD1	NA	14	CASSPRQGTGELFF	TGCGCCAGCAGCCCGAGACAGGGTACCGGGGAGCTGTTTTTT
TRBV5-1	TRBJ2-6	NA	few	15	CASSPQGTGANVLTF	TGCGCCAGCAGCCCCCAGGGCACCGGGGCCAACGTCCTGACTTTC
TRBV19	TRBJ2-1	TRBD2	few	16	CASRPLAGGPENEQFF	TGTGCCAGTAGACCCCTAGCGGGGGGGCCCGAGAATGAGCAGTTCTTC
TRBV2	TRBJ2-7	TRBD1	NA	13	CASSLWTGIEQYF	TGTGCCAGCAGCCTATGGACAGGGATCGAGCAGTACTTC
TRBV7-9	TRBJ1-1	NA	few	13	CASSLTLWTEAFF	TGTGCCAGCAGCTTAACTCTCTGGACTGAAGCTTTCTTT
TRBV6-1	TRBJ1-1	TRBD1	NA	13	CASSSLGQGEAFF	TGTGCCAGCAGTTCTTTAGGACAGGGCGAAGCTTTCTTT
TRBV7-2	TRBJ1-1	NA	NA	11	CASTPSTEAFF	TGTGCCAGCACCCCCAGCACTGAAGCTTTCTTT
TRBV15	TRBJ2-1	TRBD1	NA	15	CATSRGGQGANEQFF	TGTGCCACCAGCAGAGGGGGACAGGGGGCAAATGAGCAGTTCTTC
TRBV14	TRBJ1-5	NA	NA	13	CASSQDLSGPQHF	TGTGCCAGCAGCCAAGACCTGAGCGGGCCCCAGCATTTT
TRBV19	TRBJ1-1	NA	many	13	CASSETGNTEAFF	TGTGCCAGTAGTGAAACAGGAAACACTGAAGCTTTCTTT
TRBV25-1	TRBJ1-2	NA	NA	12	CASSDPGAGYTF	TGTGCCAGCAGTGACCCAGGGGCTGGCTACACCTTC